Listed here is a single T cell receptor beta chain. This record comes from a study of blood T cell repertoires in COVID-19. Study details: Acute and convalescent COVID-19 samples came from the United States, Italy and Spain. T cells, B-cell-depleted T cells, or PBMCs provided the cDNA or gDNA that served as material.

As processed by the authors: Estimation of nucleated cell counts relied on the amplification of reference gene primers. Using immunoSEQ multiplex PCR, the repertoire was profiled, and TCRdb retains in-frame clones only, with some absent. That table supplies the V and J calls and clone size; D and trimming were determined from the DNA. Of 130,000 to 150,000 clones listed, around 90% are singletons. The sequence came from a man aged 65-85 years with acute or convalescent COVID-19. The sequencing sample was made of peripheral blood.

The CDR3, as DNA: TGTGCCAGTTACGGGTTCATGAACACTGAAGCTTTCTTT. Its protein is CASYGFMNTEAFF. The gene calls are TRBV2 and TRBJ1-1; D call uncertain. Trimming pared 9 bases from V and 0 bases from J, leaving 11 bases between. Germline-derived CDR1 and CDR2 are SNHLY and FYNNEI. This CDR3 contains 13 residues.